Shown below are 25 T cell receptor beta chains from a single sample sequenced in a study of beta chain features in type 1 diabetes. Every isolated RNA sample was fully reverse transcribed, so sequencing captured expressed TCRB transcripts. The table came from immunoSEQ multiplex PCR; TCRdb's copy has only in-frame clones and leaves some out. The sample yields 240,000 or so clones, 68% seen once. Sequencing was done on a sample of naive CD4+ T cells from blood. Receptors were obtained from a man between 25 and 39 years old in good health.

As for this clone: Mismatch with germline at one junction end may stem from a read error. This chain connects TRBV7-9 to TRBJ2-5, with D tentatively TRBD2 (6 bases). Germline V gene data show CDR1 as SEHNR and CDR2 as FQNEAQ (reference sequence). This CDR3 contains 14 residues. For the CDR3, the DNA is TGTGCCACCAGCCCTACCGGGGGACCAGAGACCCAGTACTTC. Encoded protein: CATSPTGGPETQYF.

The rearrangement links TRBV5-4 to TRBJ1-6, with 9 bases aligning to TRBD1. This CDR3 has 15 amino acids. V was pared by 4 bases and J by 6 bases, with 5 bases of the junction left unmatched. Germline V lookup: CDR1 SGHNT, CDR2 YYREEE (reference sequence). CDR3 amino acids: CASSLKTGGNSPLHF. As DNA, the CDR3 is TGTGCCAGCAGCCTAAAGACAGGGGGTAATTCACCCCTCCACTTT.

V usage is TRBV9 and J usage is TRBJ2-7; possible D gene TRBD2, 6 bases. V was cut by 2 bases and J by 6 bases, with 21 bases left in between. Germline V gene data show CDR1 as SGDLS and CDR2 as YYNGEE. CDR3 length: 16 residues. CDR3 residues: CASSVGPRDSSGEQYF. The CDR3 nucleotides read TGTGCCAGCAGCGTTGGCCCCCGGGACTCCTCCGGCGAGCAGTACTTC. Drawing the rest from reference TRBV9 and TRBJ2-7, the complete variable domain is DSGVTQTPKHLITATGQRVTLRCSPRSGDLSVYWYQQSLDQGLQFLIQYYNGEERAKGNILERFSAQQFPDLHSELNLSSLELGDSALYFCASSVGPRDSSGEQYFGPGTRLTVT.

This clone was seen only once. The genes are TRBV30 and TRBJ1-2, with D possibly matching TRBD1 (5 bases). This CDR3 has 13 amino acids. Germline CDR1 GTSNPN, CDR2 SVGIG (reference sequence). The V gene lost 1 base and the J gene lost 4 bases, with 10 bases spanning the gap. The CDR3 nucleotides read TGTGCCTGGAGTGCGACAGTGATCTATGGCTACACCTTC. It encodes CAWSATVIYGYTF. Using reference TRBV30 and TRBJ1-2 for the parts outside the CDR3, the full variable domain is SQTIHQWPATLVQPVGSPLSLECTVEGTSNPNLYWYRQAAGRGLQLLFYSVGIGQISSEVPQNLSASRPQDRQFILSSKKLLLSDSGFYLCAWSATVIYGYTFGSGTRLTVV.

The V call is TRBV30, the J call TRBJ2-7; D is uncertain. Trimming took 2 bases from V and 3 from J, leaving 11 bases between them. CDR1 and CDR2 (germline): GTSNPN, SVGIG (reference sequence). The CDR3 covers 13 residues. The CDR3 bases are TGTGCCTGGAGTCCTGGGATTTACTACGAGCAGTACTTC. It encodes CAWSPGIYYEQYF.

This chain links TRBV7-2 with TRBJ1-2; tentative D call: TRBD1 (6 bases). The length of the CDR3 is 14 residues. V dropped 3 bases and J dropped 7 bases, with 15 bases sitting between them. Germline V gives CDR1 SGHTA, CDR2 FQGNSA. CDR3 region: CASSFPTGNSGYTF. The CDR3 nucleotides read TGTGCCAGCAGCTTCCCAACAGGGAATAGTGGCTACACCTTC.

This clone was found a few times. The rearrangement joins TRBV7-8 to TRBJ2-1; D might be TRBD2 (5 bases). The CDR3 spans 14 residues. Germline CDR1 is SGHVS and CDR2 is FQNEAQ. The germline V and J ends were trimmed by 4 bases and 4 bases, with 11 bases remaining between them. The chain's CDR3 is CASSSRSAYNEQFF. The CDR3 region has the DNA TGTGCCAGCAGCTCTCGTAGCGCATACAATGAGCAGTTCTTC.

The rearrangement joins TRBV25-1 to TRBJ2-5; possibly TRBD1 or TRBD2 for D (5 bases each). From germline, CDR1 is MGHDK and CDR2 SYGVNS. The CDR3 runs to 15 residues. Trimming took 3 bases from V and 4 from J, leaving 15 bases between them. Here the CDR3 reads CASSDGIRGRETQYF. The CDR3 DNA sequence: TGTGCCAGCAGTGATGGTATTCGGGGACGAGAGACCCAGTACTTC. Filled out from reference TRBV25-1 and TRBJ2-5, the complete variable domain reads EADIYQTPRYLVIGTGKKITLECSQTMGHDKMYWYQQDPGMELHLIHYSYGVNSTEKGDLSSESTVSRIRTEHFPLTLESARPSHTSQYLCASSDGIRGRETQYFGPGTRLLVL.

V usage is TRBV7-9 and J usage is TRBJ2-3, with D possibly TRBD2 on 5 matching bases. Germline CDR1 reads SEHNR; CDR2 reads FQNEAQ (reference sequence). V was shortened by 3 bases and J by 1 base, with 11 bases between the two germline ends. The CDR3 sequence is 15 residues long. The chain's CDR3 is CASSFEGAGTDTQYF. CDR3 nucleotides: TGTGCCAGCAGCTTTGAAGGAGCGGGCACAGATACGCAGTATTTT. Variable domain in full (rest from reference TRBV7-9 and TRBJ2-3): DTGVSQNPRHKITKRGQNVTFRCDPISEHNRLYWYRQTLGQGPEFLTYFQNEAQLEKSRLLSDRFSAERPKGSFSTLEIQRTEQGDSAMYLCASSFEGAGTDTQYFGPGTRLTVL.

This clone was detected only a few times. The chain combines TRBV9 with TRBJ2-3; the match to TRBD2 covers 7 bases. Germline CDR1 SGDLS, CDR2 YYNGEE. V was pared by 0 bases and J by 3 bases, with 4 bases of the junction left unmatched. CDR3 length: 15 residues. CDR3: CASSVGGSDTDTQYF. As DNA, the CDR3 is TGTGCCAGCAGCGTAGGCGGGAGTGATACAGATACGCAGTATTTT.

V usage is TRBV5-4 and J usage is TRBJ2-1; D is possibly TRBD1 or TRBD2 (6 bases each). Germline V gene sequence: CDR1 SGHNT, CDR2 YYREEE (reference sequence). The length of the CDR3 is 13 residues. V gave up 0 bases and J gave up 10 bases, with 11 bases separating them. The CDR3 coding sequence is TGTGCCAGCAGCTTGGTGGGGGGCCGAGAGCAGTTCTTC. Residues: CASSLVGGREQFF.

This chain links TRBV28 with TRBJ2-5; tentatively, D is TRBD1 or TRBD2 (5 bases each). V shed 11 bases and J shed 1 base, with 17 bases lying between them. Germline V CDR1 and CDR2: MDHEN, SYDVKM. The length of the CDR3 is 14 residues. The CDR3 reads CAHEKPGTQETQYF. The CDR3 DNA sequence: TGTGCCCACGAAAAGCCAGGGACCCAAGAGACCCAGTACTTC.

The chain carries TRBV6-5 and TRBJ2-3, with 7 bases identical to TRBD1. Germline values: CDR1 MNHEY, CDR2 SVGAGI. V gave up 5 bases and J gave up 3 bases; unmatched junction bases: 5. There are 14 residues in the CDR3. The DNA for the CDR3 is TGTGCCAGCAGTCGCCGGGACAGTACAGATACGCAGTATTTT. Protein product: CASSRRDSTDTQYF.

This clone was seen more than once but under ten times. The chain is built from TRBV7-2 and TRBJ1-6; 7 positions match TRBD1. Germline V lookup: CDR1 SGHTA, CDR2 FQGNSA. This CDR3 contains 14 residues. V shed 5 bases and J 10 bases; nucleotides not matched to a gene: 8. The CDR3 coding sequence is TGTGCCAGCAGCCTTCACCTACAGGGGTCACCCCTCCACTTT. Its translation: CASSLHLQGSPLHF.

J is TRBJ1-2 and V is TRBV25-1, with D possibly being TRBD1 (5 bases). Trimming cost V 6 bases and J 7 bases, with 12 bases left between them. CDR1 MGHDK and CDR2 SYGVNS come from the germline V gene. The CDR3 sequence is 12 residues long. As DNA, the CDR3 is TGTGCCAGCAGCGATTACAGGTTTGGCTACACCTTC. It is translated as CASSDYRFGYTF.

The chain couples TRBV30 to TRBJ2-5; 8 bases line up with TRBD2. Unmatched junction bases numbered 7, after V lost 1 base and J lost 0 bases. CDR1 GTSNPN and CDR2 SVGIG come from the germline V gene (reference sequence). The length of the CDR3 is 16 residues. CDR3 in DNA: TGTGCCTGGAGTGGTAGCGGGGCGCAGTACCAAGAGACCCAGTACTTC. Its translation: CAWSGSGAQYQETQYF.

The V and J genes are TRBV25-1 and TRBJ1-4; 8 nucleotides line up with TRBD1. After removal of 6 bases from V and 8 bases from J, the junction contained 8 bases not matched to a gene. Per germline, CDR1 MGHDK and CDR2 SYGVNS. The CDR3 covers 14 residues. The CDR3 DNA sequence: TGTGCCAGCAGCTGGACAGGGTCTCGGGAAAAACTGTTTTTT. Translation gives CASSWTGSREKLFF.

The J gene is TRBJ1-1, the V gene TRBV29-1; D perhaps matches TRBD1 (6 bases). The CDR3 covers 13 residues. Per the germline V gene, CDR1 is SQVTM and CDR2 is ANQGSEA. With 6 bases removed from V and 0 bases from J, the gap between germline ends came to 11 bases. The CDR3 here is CSVSGHLNTEAFF. The CDR3 coding sequence is TGCAGCGTCTCGGGACACCTGAACACTGAAGCTTTCTTT.

The V call is TRBV6-5, the J call TRBJ2-7, with D perhaps being TRBD1 or TRBD2 (5 bases each). Trimming shortened V by 6 bases and J by 2 bases, and 17 bases separated the two germline ends. In germline, CDR1 is MNHEY, CDR2 SVGAGI. The CDR3 loop spans 15 amino acids. The CDR3 loop reads CASSHRDRGAYEQYF. The CDR3 DNA reads TGTGCCAGCAGCCACCGGGACCGGGGCGCCTACGAGCAGTACTTC.

This chain links TRBV30 with TRBJ2-7, with unresolved D. The ends were cut back, 3 bases at V and 6 bases at J, with 9 bases in the middle. This CDR3 has 11 residues. Per germline, CDR1 GTSNPN and CDR2 SVGIG (reference sequence). CDR3 loop: CAWSSLREQYF. DNA of the CDR3: TGTGCCTGGAGCTCTCTACGCGAGCAGTACTTC.

With respect to this clone: The identical CDR3 is also encoded by other nucleotide sequences in the sample. This chain joins TRBV29-1 and TRBJ1-1; D gene uncertain. The V gene's germline CDR1 is SQVTM and CDR2 ANQGSEA. Between the trimmed V and J ends, which lost 4 bases and 0 bases, there was a span of 0 bases. This CDR3 has 10 residues. The CDR3 sequence is CSVVNTEAFF. The CDR3, as DNA: TGCAGCGTTGTGAACACTGAAGCTTTCTTT.

This clone has just a few counts. The genes are TRBV30 and TRBJ2-2, with D perhaps matching TRBD1 (5 bases). Looked up from germline, CDR1 is GTSNPN and CDR2 is SVGIG (reference sequence). V was trimmed by 3 bases and J by 4 bases, leaving 12 bases between them. The CDR3 has 14 residues. The CDR3 sequence: CAWRAKQGTGELFF. CDR3 bases: TGTGCCTGGAGGGCCAAGCAGGGCACCGGGGAGCTGTTTTTT. The variable domain in full, completed from reference TRBV30 and TRBJ2-2, reads SQTIHQWPATLVQPVGSPLSLECTVEGTSNPNLYWYRQAAGRGLQLLFYSVGIGQISSEVPQNLSASRPQDRQFILSSKKLLLSDSGFYLCAWRAKQGTGELFFGEGSRLTVL.

The chain has TRBV6-5 and TRBJ2-1; 7 nucleotides agree with TRBD1. The J segment lost 4 bases and the V segment lost 0 bases, leaving 6 bases of the junction unmatched. Germline V gene lookup returns CDR1 MNHEY and CDR2 SVGAGI. The CDR3 extends over 16 amino acids. In DNA form, the CDR3 reads TGTGCCAGCAGTTACTCAGCAGGGGGTATTTACAATGAGCAGTTCTTC. Its translation is CASSYSAGGIYNEQFF.

The V gene is TRBV30, the J gene TRBJ1-1, with D uncertain. Germline CDR1 is GTSNPN and CDR2 is SVGIG (reference sequence). V shed 5 bases and J shed 2 bases, with 12 bases lying between them. The CDR3 runs 13 residues. Here the CDR3 reads CAWRALLNTEAFF. The CDR3 DNA reads as TGTGCCTGGCGTGCATTGCTAAACACTGAAGCTTTCTTT.

The chain combines TRBV4-3 with TRBJ2-5; possible D gene TRBD2, 6 bases. Per germline, CDR1 LGHNA and CDR2 YSLEER. The CDR3 contains 14 residues. Trimming pared 0 bases from V and 13 bases from J, leaving 18 bases between. The DNA for the CDR3 is TGCGCCAGCAGCCAAGATAAGGGAGGAGAGACCGTGTACTTC. Translated, it gives CASSQDKGGETVYF.